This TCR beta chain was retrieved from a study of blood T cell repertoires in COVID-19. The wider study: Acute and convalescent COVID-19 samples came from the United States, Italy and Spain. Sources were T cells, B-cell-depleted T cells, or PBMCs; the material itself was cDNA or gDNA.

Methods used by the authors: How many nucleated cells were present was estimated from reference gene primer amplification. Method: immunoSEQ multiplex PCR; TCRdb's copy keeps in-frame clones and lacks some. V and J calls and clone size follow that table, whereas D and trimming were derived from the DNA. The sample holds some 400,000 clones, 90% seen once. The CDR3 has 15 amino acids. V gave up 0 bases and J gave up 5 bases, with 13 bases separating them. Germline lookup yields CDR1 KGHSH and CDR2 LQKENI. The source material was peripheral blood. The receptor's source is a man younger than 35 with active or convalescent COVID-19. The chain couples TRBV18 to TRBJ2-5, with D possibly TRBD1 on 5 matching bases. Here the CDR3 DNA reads TGTGCCAGCTCACCACCGCTAGGGGCAGGGGAGACCCAGTACTTC. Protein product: CASSPPLGAGETQYF.